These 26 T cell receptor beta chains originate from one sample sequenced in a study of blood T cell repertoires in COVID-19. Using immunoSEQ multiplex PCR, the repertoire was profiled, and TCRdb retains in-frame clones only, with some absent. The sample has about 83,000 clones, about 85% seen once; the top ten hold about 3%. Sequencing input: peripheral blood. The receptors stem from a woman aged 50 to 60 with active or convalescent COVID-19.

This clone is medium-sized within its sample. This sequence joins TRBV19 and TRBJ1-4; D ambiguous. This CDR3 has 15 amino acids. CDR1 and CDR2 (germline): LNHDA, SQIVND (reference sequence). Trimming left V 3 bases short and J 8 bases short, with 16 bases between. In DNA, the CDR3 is TGTGCCAGTAGTATGCTCAGGCTCGGACTCGAAAAACTGTTTTTT. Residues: CASSMLRLGLEKLFF.

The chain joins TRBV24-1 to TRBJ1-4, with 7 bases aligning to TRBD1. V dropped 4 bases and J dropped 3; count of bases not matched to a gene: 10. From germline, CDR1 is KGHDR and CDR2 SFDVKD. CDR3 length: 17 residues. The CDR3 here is CATSDQPRTGSNEKLFF. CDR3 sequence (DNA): TGTGCCACCAGTGACCAGCCAAGGACAGGCTCTAATGAAAAACTGTTTTTT.

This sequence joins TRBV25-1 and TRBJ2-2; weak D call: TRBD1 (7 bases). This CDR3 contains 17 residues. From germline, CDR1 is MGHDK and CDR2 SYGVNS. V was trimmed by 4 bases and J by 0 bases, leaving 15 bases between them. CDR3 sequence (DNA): TGTGCCAGCAGTGGACGACAGGGAGGTCCGAACACCGGGGAGCTGTTTTTT. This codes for CASSGRQGGPNTGELFF.

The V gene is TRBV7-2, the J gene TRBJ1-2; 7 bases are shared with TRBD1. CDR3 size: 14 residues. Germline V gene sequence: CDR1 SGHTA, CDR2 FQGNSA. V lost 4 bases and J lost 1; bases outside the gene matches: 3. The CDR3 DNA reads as TGTGCCAGCAGCTCGACAGGGAATAACTATGGCTACACCTTC. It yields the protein CASSSTGNNYGYTF. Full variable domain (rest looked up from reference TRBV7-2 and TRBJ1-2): GAGVSQSPSNKVTEKGKDVELRCDPISGHTALYWYRQSLGQGLEFLIYFQGNSAPDKSGLPSDRFSAERTGGSVSTLTIQRTQQEDSAVYLCASSSTGNNYGYTFGSGTRLTVV.

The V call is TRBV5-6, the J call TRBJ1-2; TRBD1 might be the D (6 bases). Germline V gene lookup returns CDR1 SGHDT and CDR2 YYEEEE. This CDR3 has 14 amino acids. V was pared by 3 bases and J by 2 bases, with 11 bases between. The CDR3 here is CASSYPRGNYGYTF. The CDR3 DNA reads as TGTGCCAGCAGCTACCCGAGGGGGAACTATGGCTACACCTTC.

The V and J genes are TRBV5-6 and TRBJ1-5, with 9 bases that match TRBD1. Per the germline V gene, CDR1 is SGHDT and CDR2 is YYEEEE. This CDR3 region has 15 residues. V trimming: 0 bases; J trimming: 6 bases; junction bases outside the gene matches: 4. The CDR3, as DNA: TGTGCCAGCAGCTTGGGGGGACAGGGAGCTCAGCCCCAGCATTTT. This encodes CASSLGGQGAQPQHF.

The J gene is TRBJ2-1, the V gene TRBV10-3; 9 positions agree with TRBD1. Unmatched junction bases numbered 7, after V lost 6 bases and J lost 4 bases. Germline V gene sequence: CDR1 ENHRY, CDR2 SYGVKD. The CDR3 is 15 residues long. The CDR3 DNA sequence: TGTGCCATCAGACCTGACAGGGGGTCGTACAATGAGCAGTTCTTC. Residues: CAIRPDRGSYNEQFF.

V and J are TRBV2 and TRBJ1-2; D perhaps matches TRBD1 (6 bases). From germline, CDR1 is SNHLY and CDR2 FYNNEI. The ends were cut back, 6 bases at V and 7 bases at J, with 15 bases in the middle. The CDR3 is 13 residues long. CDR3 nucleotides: TGTGCCAGCAGCAGGGGCACGGGTTCTGGCTACACCTTC. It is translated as CASSRGTGSGYTF.

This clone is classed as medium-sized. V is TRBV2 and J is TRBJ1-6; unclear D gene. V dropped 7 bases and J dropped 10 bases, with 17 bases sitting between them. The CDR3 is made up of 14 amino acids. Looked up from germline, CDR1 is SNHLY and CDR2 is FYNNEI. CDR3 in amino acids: CASTGSRDGSPLHF. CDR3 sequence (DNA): TGTGCCAGCACGGGGTCAAGGGATGGATCACCCCTCCACTTT.

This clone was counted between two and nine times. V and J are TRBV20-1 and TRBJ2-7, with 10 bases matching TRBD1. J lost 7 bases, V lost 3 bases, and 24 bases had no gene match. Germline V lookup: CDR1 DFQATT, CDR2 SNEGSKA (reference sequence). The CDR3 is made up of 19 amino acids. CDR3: CSASGVGDRGSEPSREQYF. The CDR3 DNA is TGCAGTGCTAGTGGGGTGGGGGACAGGGGATCGGAGCCCTCGAGGGAGCAGTACTTC.

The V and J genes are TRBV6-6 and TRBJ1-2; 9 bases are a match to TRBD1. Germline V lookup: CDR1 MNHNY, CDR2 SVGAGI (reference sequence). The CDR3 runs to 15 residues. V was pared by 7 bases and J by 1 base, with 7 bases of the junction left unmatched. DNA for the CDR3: TGTGCCAGCACCGCCGGGACAGGGCTTAACTATGGCTACACCTTC. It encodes CASTAGTGLNYGYTF.

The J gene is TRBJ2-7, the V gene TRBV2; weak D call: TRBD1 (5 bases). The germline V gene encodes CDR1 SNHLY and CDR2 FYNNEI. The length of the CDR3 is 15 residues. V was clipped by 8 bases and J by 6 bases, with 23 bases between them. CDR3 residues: CASSTQGGHRAEQYF. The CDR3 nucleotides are TGTGCCAGCTCGACCCAAGGTGGACACCGTGCCGAGCAGTACTTC.

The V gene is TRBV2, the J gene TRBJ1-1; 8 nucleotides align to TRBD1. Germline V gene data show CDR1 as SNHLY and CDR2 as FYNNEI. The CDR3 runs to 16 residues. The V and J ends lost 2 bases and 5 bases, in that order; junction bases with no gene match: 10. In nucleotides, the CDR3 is TGTGCCAGCAGTGAATGGCAGGGGGCGTTAAGGACTGAAGCTTTCTTT. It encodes CASSEWQGALRTEAFF.

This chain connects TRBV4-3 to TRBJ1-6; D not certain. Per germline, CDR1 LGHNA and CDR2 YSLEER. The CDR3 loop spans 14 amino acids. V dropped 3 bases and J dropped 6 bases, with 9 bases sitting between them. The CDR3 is CASSQSIGNSPLHF. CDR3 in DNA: TGCGCCAGCAGCCAGAGTATCGGTAATTCACCCCTCCACTTT.

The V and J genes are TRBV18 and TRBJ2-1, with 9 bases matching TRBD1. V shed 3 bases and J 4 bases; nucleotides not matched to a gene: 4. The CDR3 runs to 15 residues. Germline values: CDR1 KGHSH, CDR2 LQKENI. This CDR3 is CASSPRDRVYNEQFF. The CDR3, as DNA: TGTGCCAGCTCACCGAGGGACAGGGTGTACAATGAGCAGTTCTTC.

The CDR3 DNA reads as TGTGCCTGGAATCAGCGGGAAAACACTGAAGCTTTCTTT. Its protein is CAWNQRENTEAFF. This sequence joins TRBV30 and TRBJ1-1; D remains unclear. Germline-derived CDR1 and CDR2 are GTSNPN and SVGIG (reference sequence). V lost 4 bases, J lost 2 bases, and 11 bases lay in between. The CDR3 extends over 13 amino acids. Drawing the rest from reference TRBV30 and TRBJ1-1, the complete variable domain is SQTIHQWPATLVQPVGSPLSLECTVEGTSNPNLYWYRQAAGRGLQLLFYSVGIGQISSEVPQNLSASRPQDRQFILSSKKLLLSDSGFYLCAWNQRENTEAFFGQGTRLTVV.

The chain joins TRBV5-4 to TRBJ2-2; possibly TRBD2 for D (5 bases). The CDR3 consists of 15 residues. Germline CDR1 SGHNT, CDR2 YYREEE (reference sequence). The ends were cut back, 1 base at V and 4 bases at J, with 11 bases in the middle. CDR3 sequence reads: CASSLRAGSTGELFF. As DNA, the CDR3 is TGTGCCAGCAGCTTGAGGGCTGGGAGCACCGGGGAGCTGTTTTTT. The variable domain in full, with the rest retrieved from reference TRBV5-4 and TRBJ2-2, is ETGVTQSPTHLIKTRGQQVTLRCSSQSGHNTVSWYQQALGQGPQFIFQYYREEENGRGNFPPRFSGLQFPNYSSELNVNALELDDSALYLCASSLRAGSTGELFFGEGSRLTVL.

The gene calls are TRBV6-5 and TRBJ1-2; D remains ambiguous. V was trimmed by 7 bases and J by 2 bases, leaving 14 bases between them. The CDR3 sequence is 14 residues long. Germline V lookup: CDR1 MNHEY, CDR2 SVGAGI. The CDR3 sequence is CASNSAGRNYGYTF. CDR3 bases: TGTGCCAGCAATTCCGCAGGCCGAAACTATGGCTACACCTTC.

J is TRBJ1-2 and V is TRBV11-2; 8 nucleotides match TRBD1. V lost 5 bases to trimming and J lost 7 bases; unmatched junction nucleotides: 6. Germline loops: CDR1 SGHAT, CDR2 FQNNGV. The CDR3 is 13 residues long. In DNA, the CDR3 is TGTGCCAGCAGCCTGACAGGGGAAGGTGGCTACACCTTC. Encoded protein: CASSLTGEGGYTF.

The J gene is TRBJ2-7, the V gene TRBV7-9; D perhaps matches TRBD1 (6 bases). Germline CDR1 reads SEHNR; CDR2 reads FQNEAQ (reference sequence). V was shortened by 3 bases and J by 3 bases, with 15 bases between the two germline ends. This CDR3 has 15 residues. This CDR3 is CASSFVQGDIYEQYF. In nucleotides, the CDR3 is TGTGCCAGCAGCTTTGTACAGGGCGATATCTACGAGCAGTACTTC.

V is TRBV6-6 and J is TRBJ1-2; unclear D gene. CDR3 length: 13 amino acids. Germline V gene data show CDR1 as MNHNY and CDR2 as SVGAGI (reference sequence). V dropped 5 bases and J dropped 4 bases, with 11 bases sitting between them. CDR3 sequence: CASSRSALYGYTF. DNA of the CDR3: TGTGCCAGCAGTCGATCAGCCCTCTATGGCTACACCTTC.

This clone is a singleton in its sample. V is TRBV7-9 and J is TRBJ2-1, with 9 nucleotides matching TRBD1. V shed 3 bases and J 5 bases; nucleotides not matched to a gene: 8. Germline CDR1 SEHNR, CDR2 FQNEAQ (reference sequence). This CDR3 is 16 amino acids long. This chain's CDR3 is CASSFPGQGSHNEQFF. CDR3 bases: TGTGCCAGCAGCTTTCCGGGACAGGGTTCTCACAATGAGCAGTTCTTC.

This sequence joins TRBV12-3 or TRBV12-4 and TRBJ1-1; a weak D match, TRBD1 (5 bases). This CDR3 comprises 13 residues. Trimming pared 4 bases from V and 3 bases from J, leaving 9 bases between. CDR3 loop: CASSWGGDTEAFF. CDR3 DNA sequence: TGTGCCAGCAGTTGGGGGGGAGACACTGAAGCTTTCTTT.

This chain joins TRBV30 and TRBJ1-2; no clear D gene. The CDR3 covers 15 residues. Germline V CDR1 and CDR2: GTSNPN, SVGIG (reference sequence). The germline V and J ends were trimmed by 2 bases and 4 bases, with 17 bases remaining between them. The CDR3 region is CAWSKVRVVGYGYTF. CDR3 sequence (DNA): TGTGCCTGGAGTAAGGTGCGGGTTGTGGGCTATGGCTACACCTTC.

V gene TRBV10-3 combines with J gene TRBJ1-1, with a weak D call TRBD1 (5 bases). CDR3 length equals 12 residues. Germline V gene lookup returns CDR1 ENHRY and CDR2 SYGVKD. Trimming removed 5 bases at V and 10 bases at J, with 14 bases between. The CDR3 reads CAISNRQGAAFF. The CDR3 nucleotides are TGTGCCATCAGTAACCGTCAGGGTGCAGCTTTCTTT.

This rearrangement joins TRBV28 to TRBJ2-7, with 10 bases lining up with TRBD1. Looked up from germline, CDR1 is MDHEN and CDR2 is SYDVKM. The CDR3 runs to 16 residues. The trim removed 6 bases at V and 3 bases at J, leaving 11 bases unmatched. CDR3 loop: CASRFLPGQGFYEQYF. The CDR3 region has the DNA TGTGCCAGCAGATTTCTTCCGGGACAGGGGTTCTACGAGCAGTACTTC.